This T cell receptor beta chain was retrieved from a study of cytomegalovirus exposure and HLA in healthy donors. Study outcomes and limitations: Reportedly, fewer N-insertions than the approximately 690-donor mean appeared in an Asian-associated ancestry cluster in a later analysis. The listing of 150 to 200 TCR beta chains classed them as cytomegalovirus-associated.

Points on this clone: Its target is not known.

Trimming took 5 bases from V and 4 from J; bases not matched to a gene: 7. The CDR3 spans 15 residues. CDR1 MNHEY and CDR2 SMNVEV come from the germline V gene (reference sequence). 60 Vbeta and 13 Jbeta primers were used in PCR. Sequencing used immunoSEQ multiplex PCR; TCRdb keeps in-frame clones, though not all of them. Of 90,000 or so clones listed, approximately 80% are singletons. Sequencing input: PBMCs. The V gene is TRBV27, the J gene TRBJ2-2, with 7 bases matching TRBD1. The sequence came from a man aged 45-65 years in good health and CMV-seronegative. The CDR3 protein is CASSALQGFTGELFF. The CDR3 DNA reads TGTGCCAGCAGTGCCCTACAGGGGTTCACCGGGGAGCTGTTTTTT.